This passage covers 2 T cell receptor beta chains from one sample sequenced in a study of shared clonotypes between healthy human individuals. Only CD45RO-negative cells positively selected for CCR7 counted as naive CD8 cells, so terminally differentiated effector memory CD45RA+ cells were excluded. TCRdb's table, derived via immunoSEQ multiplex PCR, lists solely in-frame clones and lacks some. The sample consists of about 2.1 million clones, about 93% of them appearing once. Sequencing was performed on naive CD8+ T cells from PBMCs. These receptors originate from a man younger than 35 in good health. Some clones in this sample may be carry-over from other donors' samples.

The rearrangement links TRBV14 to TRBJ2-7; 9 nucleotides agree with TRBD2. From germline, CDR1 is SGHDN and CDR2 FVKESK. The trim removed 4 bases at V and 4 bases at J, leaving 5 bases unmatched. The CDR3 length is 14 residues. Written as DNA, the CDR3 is TGTGCCAGCAGCCGGGGGCTAGCGGGATACGAGCAGTACTTC. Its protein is CASSRGLAGYEQYF.

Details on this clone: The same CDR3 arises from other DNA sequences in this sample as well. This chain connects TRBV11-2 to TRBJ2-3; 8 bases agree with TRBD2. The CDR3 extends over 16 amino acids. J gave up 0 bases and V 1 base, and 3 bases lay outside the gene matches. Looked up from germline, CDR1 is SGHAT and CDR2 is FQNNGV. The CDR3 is CASSLGSGTSTDTQYF. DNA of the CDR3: TGTGCCAGCAGCTTAGGTAGCGGGACAAGCACAGATACGCAGTATTTT.